This T cell receptor beta chain was found in a study of cytomegalovirus exposure and HLA in healthy donors. Looking at the study overall: Membership in the Caucasian-associated ancestry cluster was found for 75% to 85% of nearly 400 genotyped donors. Broader study findings: HLA alleles were associated with 17,000 or so TCR beta sequences in a later analysis at 0.05 false discovery rate. For presence/absence analyses, sequencing depth was assumed to be roughly uniform across donors.

Deletions cut 5 bases from V and 6 bases from J, with 23 bases between. Germline loops: CDR1 SGHTA, CDR2 FQGNSA. The CDR3 has 16 amino acids. The PCR used 60 Vbeta and 13 Jbeta primers. Authors' processing steps: Among the unique TCR beta chains that a later analysis counted, about 84 million in all, roughly 11 million were shared. Sequenced by immunoSEQ multiplex PCR; TCRdb stores in-frame clones only, minus some. Clonal size and the V and J genes are those of that table, whereas D and trimming came from the DNA. In the table there are about 200,000 clones, about 75% of which are singletons. A word on this clone: The target antigen is unknown.

The sample was PBMCs. The chain links TRBV7-2 to TRBJ2-7; D gene unclear. This receptor was taken from a man aged 18 to 30 in good health and CMV-seronegative. In DNA, the CDR3 is TGTGCCAGCAGCCATCCTTTTAGCCAAGCCCCCCCCGAGCAGTACTTC. Translation: CASSHPFSQAPPEQYF. The full variable domain, in which reference TRBV7-2 and TRBJ2-7 provide the parts outside the CDR3, is GAGVSQSPSNKVTEKGKDVELRCDPISGHTALYWYRQSLGQGLEFLIYFQGNSAPDKSGLPSDRFSAERTGGSVSTLTIQRTQQEDSAVYLCASSHPFSQAPPEQYFGPGTRLTVT.